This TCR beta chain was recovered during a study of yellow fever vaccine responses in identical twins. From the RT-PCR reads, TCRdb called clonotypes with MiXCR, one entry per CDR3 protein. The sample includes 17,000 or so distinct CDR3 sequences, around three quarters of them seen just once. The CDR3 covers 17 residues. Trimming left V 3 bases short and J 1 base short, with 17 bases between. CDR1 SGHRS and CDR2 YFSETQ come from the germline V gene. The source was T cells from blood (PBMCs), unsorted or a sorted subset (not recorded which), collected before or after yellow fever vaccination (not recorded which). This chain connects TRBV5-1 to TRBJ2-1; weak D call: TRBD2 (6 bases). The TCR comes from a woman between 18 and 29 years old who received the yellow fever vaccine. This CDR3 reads CASSSPVGRGSYNEQFF. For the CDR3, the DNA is TGCGCCAGCAGCTCCCCCGTAGGGCGGGGTTCCTACAATGAGCAGTTCTTC.